These 24 T cell receptor beta chains were sequenced from one sample in a study of blood T cell repertoires in COVID-19. Some clones are missing from TCRdb's copy, which holds only in-frame ones; the method was immunoSEQ multiplex PCR. The sample carries about 200,000 clones, around 90% recorded once. Sequencing was done on a sample of PBMCs or T cells enriched from blood (not recorded which). The receptors come from a woman in her twenties or thirties who had recovered from COVID-19.

The chain couples TRBV5-1 to TRBJ1-4; D is unresolved. Germline CDR1 is SGHRS and CDR2 is YFSETQ. The CDR3 covers 14 residues. Trimming took 2 bases from V and 3 from J, leaving 8 bases between them. The CDR3 region is CASSFRRANEKLFF. CDR3 nucleotides: TGCGCCAGCAGCTTCCGGAGGGCTAATGAAAAACTGTTTTTT.

This sequence joins TRBV7-3 and TRBJ2-1, with D maybe TRBD1 (5 bases). CDR1 SGHTA and CDR2 FQGTGA come from the germline V gene. V was shortened by 1 base and J by 2 bases, with 9 bases between the two germline ends. The CDR3 consists of 15 residues. This CDR3 is CASSLNRGPYNEQFF. In nucleotides, the CDR3 is TGTGCCAGCAGCTTAAATAGGGGCCCCTACAATGAGCAGTTCTTC.

A few counts support this clone. The chain uses TRBV27 and TRBJ1-1; 8 bases match TRBD1. The CDR3 consists of 13 residues. The V and J ends lost 7 bases and 1 base, in that order; junction bases with no gene match: 2. Germline values: CDR1 MNHEY, CDR2 SMNVEV (reference sequence). This chain's CDR3 is CASIGTGNTEAFF. The CDR3 coding sequence is TGTGCCAGCATCGGGACAGGGAACACTGAAGCTTTCTTT.

The chain recombines TRBV11-3 with TRBJ2-2; D unclear. CDR1 and CDR2 (germline): SGHNT, YENEEA. The CDR3 loop spans 15 amino acids. V dropped 1 base and J dropped 3 bases, with 9 bases sitting between them. CDR3 DNA: TGTGCCAGCAGCTTAGGAACTGCGTACACCGGGGAGCTGTTTTTT. Translation: CASSLGTAYTGELFF.

The chain joins TRBV11-2 to TRBJ2-3; the match to TRBD2 covers 7 bases. The V and J ends lost 4 bases and 3 bases, in that order; junction bases with no gene match: 10. The CDR3 contains 16 residues. Per germline, CDR1 SGHAT and CDR2 FQNNGV. For the CDR3, the DNA is TGTGCCAGCAGCTCATCGGGGAGACTAGCAACAGATACGCAGTATTTT. It specifies CASSSSGRLATDTQYF.

The chain combines TRBV7-9 with TRBJ2-7; TRBD1 matches at 9 bases. There are 15 residues in the CDR3. CDR1 is SEHNR, CDR2 FQNEAQ, per germline (reference sequence). Unmatched junction bases numbered 11, after V lost 8 bases and J lost 3 bases. The CDR3 is CASRPPPGQGYEQYF. In nucleotides, the CDR3 is TGTGCCAGCCGACCCCCCCCGGGACAGGGCTACGAGCAGTACTTC.

The CDR3 sequence: CASSPQTGSNSPLHF. DNA of the CDR3: TGCGCCAGCAGCCCCCAAACAGGGTCTAATTCACCCCTCCACTTT. The rearrangement links TRBV5-1 to TRBJ1-6, with TRBD1 as a possible D gene (6 bases). The CDR3 loop spans 15 amino acids. The V end was cut by 4 bases, the J end by 6 bases, with 14 bases between. The germline gives CDR1 SGHRS, CDR2 YFSETQ.

The chain has TRBV21-1 and TRBJ1-3; the tabulated D call, TRBD1, remains unverified against the DNA. TRBV21-1 is an annotated pseudogene. The CDR3 is 14 amino acids. The CDR3 reads CASKGRHSGNTIYF. In DNA form, the CDR3 reads TGTGCCAGCAAGGGGCGTCACTCTGGAAACACCATATATTTT.

The CDR3 DNA sequence: TGTGCCAGCAGCCAAGATACTAGGGTGGATCGGGGCTACACCTTC. Residues: CASSQDTRVDRGYTF. The V and J genes are TRBV3-1 (or the pseudogene TRBV3-2) and TRBJ1-2; no firm D call. Germline CDR1 LGHDT, CDR2 YNNKEL (reference sequence). V was clipped by 0 bases and J by 8 bases, with 16 bases between them. CDR3 length: 15 residues.

This clone was detected only once. The chain uses TRBV6-2 or TRBV6-3 and TRBJ1-5; a possible D gene is TRBD1 (5 bases). V lost 5 bases and J 0 bases, leaving 8 bases between the germline ends. Germline V gives CDR1 MNHEY, CDR2 SVGEGT. The CDR3 totals 14 residues. The CDR3 loop is CASSVRVSNQPQHF. CDR3 coding DNA: TGTGCCAGCAGTGTCAGGGTTAGCAATCAGCCCCAGCATTTT.

A few counts support this clone. The V call is TRBV4-2, the J call TRBJ1-1, with 11 bases matching TRBD1. V gave up 2 bases and J gave up 1 base; unmatched junction bases: 9. The CDR3 length is 18 residues. CDR1 is LGHNA, CDR2 YNFKEQ, per germline. The CDR3 here is CASSQFGQGARRNTEAFF. The CDR3 bases are TGTGCCAGCAGCCAATTCGGACAGGGGGCTCGACGGAACACTGAAGCTTTCTTT.

CDR3 nucleotides: TGTGCCAGTAGTAGGGACAGGGGTATGACTGAAGCTTTCTTT. Residues: CASSRDRGMTEAFF. V and J are TRBV19 and TRBJ1-1, with TRBD1 matching over 10 bases. CDR1 LNHDA and CDR2 SQIVND come from the germline V gene (reference sequence). The CDR3 runs 14 residues. Germline trimming cut 4 bases from V and 5 bases from J; bases unmatched to any gene: 4.

This chain connects TRBV4-2 to TRBJ2-7; 7 nucleotides agree with TRBD1. V lost 0 bases and J lost 3; bases outside the gene matches: 5. Germline values: CDR1 LGHNA, CDR2 YNFKEQ. The CDR3 spans 15 residues. The CDR3 reads CASSQDLGGLYEQYF. The CDR3 nucleotides read TGTGCCAGCAGCCAAGATCTAGGGGGCCTCTACGAGCAGTACTTC.

The CDR3 DNA is TGTGCCAGCAGTTTGAAGAGGTACGGCTACACCTTC. This codes for CASSLKRYGYTF. The chain links TRBV12-3 or TRBV12-4 to TRBJ1-2; D not certain. The length of the CDR3 is 12 residues. The V end was cut by 3 bases, the J end by 8 bases, with 10 bases between.

The genes are TRBV5-4 and TRBJ1-1; D uncertain. From germline, CDR1 is SGHNT and CDR2 YYREEE (reference sequence). This CDR3 is 12 amino acids long. The V and J ends lost 6 bases and 0 bases respectively, with 6 bases between them. The DNA of the CDR3 is TGTGCCAGCAATTCGGTGAACACTGAAGCTTTCTTT. Translation: CASNSVNTEAFF.

In this sample, this clone turned up a few times. Other DNA sequences from this sample encode an identical CDR3 as well. The chain joins TRBV19 to TRBJ1-1; tentative D call: TRBD1 (6 bases). V lost 1 base, J lost 1 base, and 7 bases lay in between. The CDR3 runs to 14 residues. Germline-derived CDR1 and CDR2 are LNHDA and SQIVND (reference sequence). This CDR3 is CASSIGTENTEAFF. CDR3 DNA sequence: TGTGCCAGTAGTATAGGGACAGAGAACACTGAAGCTTTCTTT.

The chain combines TRBV19 with TRBJ2-7; D perhaps matches TRBD2 (7 bases). CDR1 and CDR2 from the germline V gene are LNHDA and SQIVND (reference sequence). This CDR3 comprises 18 residues. V lost 6 bases and J lost 2, with 26 bases in between. The CDR3 spells CASRGPFGGSGAAYEQYF. The CDR3 bases are TGTGCCAGTAGGGGACCGTTTGGGGGCAGCGGGGCTGCCTACGAGCAGTACTTC.

The V gene is TRBV9, the J gene TRBJ1-1, with D hard to call. Germline CDR1 SGDLS, CDR2 YYNGEE. Trimming took 3 bases from V and 4 from J, leaving 16 bases between them. The CDR3 is made up of 15 amino acids. CDR3 nucleotides: TGTGCCAGCAGCGGAAGCCCCCGGGAGGGCACTGAAGCTTTCTTT. Its translation is CASSGSPREGTEAFF.

The table lists this clone with a count of one. The chain uses TRBV19 and TRBJ2-7; tentatively, D is TRBD1 (5 bases). Germline-derived CDR1 and CDR2 are LNHDA and SQIVND (reference sequence). Trimming took off 5 bases at V and 1 base at J, with 12 bases between the two ends. CDR3 length equals 14 residues. The CDR3 DNA is TGTGCCAGTAGTCGGGTAGGGGATTCCTACGAGCAGTACTTC. Translating gives CASSRVGDSYEQYF.

The J gene is TRBJ2-3, the V gene TRBV24-1; TRBD1 aligns across 8 bases. Unmatched junction bases numbered 6, after V lost 9 bases and J lost 5 bases. From germline, CDR1 is KGHDR and CDR2 SFDVKD. There are 13 residues in the CDR3. The CDR3 reads CATGGQGGDTQYF. CDR3 bases: TGTGCCACCGGAGGACAGGGAGGAGATACGCAGTATTTT.

The chain couples TRBV10-3 to TRBJ2-7; D perhaps matches TRBD1 (6 bases). The V and J ends lost 2 bases and 2 bases respectively, with 10 bases between them. Looked up from germline, CDR1 is ENHRY and CDR2 is SYGVKD. The CDR3 sequence is 14 residues long. The CDR3, as DNA: TGTGCCATCAGTGAGGATAAGGGGGCCTACGAGCAGTACTTC. Translated, it gives CAISEDKGAYEQYF.

The J gene is TRBJ2-3, the V gene TRBV5-4; TRBD2 matches at 7 bases. This CDR3 has 13 amino acids. Germline CDR1 SGHNT, CDR2 YYREEE (reference sequence). V dropped 5 bases and J dropped 6; count of bases not matched to a gene: 6. This CDR3 reads CASSWGEGDTQYF. The CDR3 bases are TGTGCCAGCAGTTGGGGGGAGGGGGATACGCAGTATTTT.

This clone has only one observation. This chain connects TRBV7-2 to TRBJ1-1, with 10 bases fitting TRBD1. This CDR3 contains 15 residues. The V gene end was trimmed by 0 bases and the J gene end by 4 bases; junction bases not matched to a gene: 2. Germline values: CDR1 SGHTA, CDR2 FQGNSA. DNA of the CDR3: TGTGCCAGCAGCTTAGCCGGGACAGGGGTCACTGAAGCTTTCTTT. Residues: CASSLAGTGVTEAFF.

The chain employs TRBV28 and TRBJ2-1; 11 positions match TRBD2. Germline CDR1 and CDR2: MDHEN and SYDVKM. V shed 6 bases and J 9 bases; nucleotides not matched to a gene: 7. CDR3 length: 14 residues. CDR3 coding DNA: TGTGCCAGCAGGATAGCGGGAGGGCCTACTGAGCAGTTCTTC. Its protein is CASRIAGGPTEQFF.